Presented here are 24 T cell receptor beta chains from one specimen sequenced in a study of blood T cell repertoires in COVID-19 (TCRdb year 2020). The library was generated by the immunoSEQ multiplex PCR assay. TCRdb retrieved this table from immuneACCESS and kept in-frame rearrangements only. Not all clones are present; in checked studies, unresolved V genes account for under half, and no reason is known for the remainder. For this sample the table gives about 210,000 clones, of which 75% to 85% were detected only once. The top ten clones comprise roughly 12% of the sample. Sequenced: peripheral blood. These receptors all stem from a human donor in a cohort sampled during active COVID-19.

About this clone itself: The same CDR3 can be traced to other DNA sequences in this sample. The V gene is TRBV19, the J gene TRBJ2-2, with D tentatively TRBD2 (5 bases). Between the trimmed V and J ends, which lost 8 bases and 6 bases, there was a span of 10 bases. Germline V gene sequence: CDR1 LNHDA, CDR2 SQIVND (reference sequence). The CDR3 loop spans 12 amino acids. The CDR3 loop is CASRWGAGELFF. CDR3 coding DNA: TGTGCCAGTCGGTGGGGAGCCGGGGAGCTGTTTTTT.

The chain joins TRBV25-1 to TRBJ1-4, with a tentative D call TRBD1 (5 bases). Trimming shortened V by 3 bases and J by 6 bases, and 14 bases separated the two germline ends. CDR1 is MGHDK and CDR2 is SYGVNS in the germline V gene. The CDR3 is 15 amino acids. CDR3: CASSDLSRGYEKLFF. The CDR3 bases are TGTGCCAGCAGTGATCTCTCCCGGGGGTATGAAAAACTGTTTTTT.

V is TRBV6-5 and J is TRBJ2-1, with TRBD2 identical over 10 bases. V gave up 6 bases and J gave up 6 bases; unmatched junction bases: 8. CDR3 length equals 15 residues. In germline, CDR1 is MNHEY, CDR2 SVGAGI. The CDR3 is CASSRVAGGRNEQFF. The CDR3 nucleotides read TGTGCCAGCAGCCGAGTAGCGGGAGGTCGCAATGAGCAGTTCTTC.

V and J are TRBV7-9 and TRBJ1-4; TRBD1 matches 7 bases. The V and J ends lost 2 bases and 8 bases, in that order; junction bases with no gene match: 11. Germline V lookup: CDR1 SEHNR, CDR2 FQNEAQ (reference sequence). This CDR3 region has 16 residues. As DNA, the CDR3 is TGTGCCAGCAGCTTACGGGGCGGGACAGCTTTGGAAAAACTGTTTTTT. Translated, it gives CASSLRGGTALEKLFF.

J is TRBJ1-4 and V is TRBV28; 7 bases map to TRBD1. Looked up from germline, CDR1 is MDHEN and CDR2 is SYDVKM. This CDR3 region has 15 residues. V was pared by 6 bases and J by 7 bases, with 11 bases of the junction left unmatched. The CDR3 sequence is CASRPRGLWGEKLFF. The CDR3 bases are TGTGCCAGCAGACCGAGGGGGCTTTGGGGTGAAAAACTGTTTTTT.

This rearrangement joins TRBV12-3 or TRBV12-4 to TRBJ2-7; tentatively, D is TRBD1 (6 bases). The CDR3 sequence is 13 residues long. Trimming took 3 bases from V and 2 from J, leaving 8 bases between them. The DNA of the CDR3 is TGTGCCAGCAGTTTTGGGGACACCTACGAGCAGTACTTC. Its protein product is CASSFGDTYEQYF.

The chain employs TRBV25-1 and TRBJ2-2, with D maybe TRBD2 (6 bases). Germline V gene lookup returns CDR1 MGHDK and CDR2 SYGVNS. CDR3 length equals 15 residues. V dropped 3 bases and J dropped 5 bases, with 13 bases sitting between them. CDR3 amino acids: CASSDPAGWTGELFF. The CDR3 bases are TGTGCCAGCAGTGACCCCGCGGGGTGGACCGGGGAGCTGTTTTTT.

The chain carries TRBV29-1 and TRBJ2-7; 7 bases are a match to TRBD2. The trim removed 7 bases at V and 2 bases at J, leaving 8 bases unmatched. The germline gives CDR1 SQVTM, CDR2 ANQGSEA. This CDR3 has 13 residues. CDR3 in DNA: TGCAGCGCTGTCGGGGGGTTTACCTACGAGCAGTACTTC. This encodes CSAVGGFTYEQYF.

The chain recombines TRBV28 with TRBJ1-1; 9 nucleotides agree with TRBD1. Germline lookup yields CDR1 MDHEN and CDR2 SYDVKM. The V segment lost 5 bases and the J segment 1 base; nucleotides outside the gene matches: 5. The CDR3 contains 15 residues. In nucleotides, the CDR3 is TGTGCCAGCAGTCAGGACAGGGGCGAGAACACTGAAGCTTTCTTT. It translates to CASSQDRGENTEAFF.

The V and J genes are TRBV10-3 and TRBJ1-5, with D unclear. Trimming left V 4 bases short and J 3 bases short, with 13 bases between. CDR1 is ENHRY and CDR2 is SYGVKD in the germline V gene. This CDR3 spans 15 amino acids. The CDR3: CAISGPGRDNQPQHF. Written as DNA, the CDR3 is TGTGCCATCAGTGGACCCGGGCGGGACAATCAGCCCCAGCATTTT.

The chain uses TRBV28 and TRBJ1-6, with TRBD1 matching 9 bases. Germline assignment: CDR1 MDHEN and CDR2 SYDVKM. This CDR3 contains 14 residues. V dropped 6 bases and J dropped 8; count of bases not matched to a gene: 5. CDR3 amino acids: CASSSGQGDSPLHF. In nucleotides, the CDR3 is TGTGCCAGCAGCTCGGGACAGGGTGATTCACCCCTCCACTTT.

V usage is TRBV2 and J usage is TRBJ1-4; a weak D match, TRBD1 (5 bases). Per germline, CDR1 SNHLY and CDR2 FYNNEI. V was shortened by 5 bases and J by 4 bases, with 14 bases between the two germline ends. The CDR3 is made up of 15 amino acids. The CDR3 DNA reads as TGTGCCAGCAGTCTCCAGGGCACCCTTAATGAAAAACTGTTTTTT. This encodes CASSLQGTLNEKLFF.

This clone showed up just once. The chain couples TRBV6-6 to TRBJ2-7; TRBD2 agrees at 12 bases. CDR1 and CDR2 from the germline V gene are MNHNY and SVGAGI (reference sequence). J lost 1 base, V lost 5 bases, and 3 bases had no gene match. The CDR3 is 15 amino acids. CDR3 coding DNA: TGTGCCAGCAGTGCCACTAGCGGGGGGTCCTACGAGCAGTACTTC. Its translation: CASSATSGGSYEQYF.

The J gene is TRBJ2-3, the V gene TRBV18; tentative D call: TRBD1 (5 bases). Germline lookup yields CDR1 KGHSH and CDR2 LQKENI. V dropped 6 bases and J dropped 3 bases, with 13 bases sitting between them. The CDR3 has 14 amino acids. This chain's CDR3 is CASSPYQGTDTQYF. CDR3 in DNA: TGTGCCAGCTCCCCGTACCAGGGAACAGATACGCAGTATTTT.

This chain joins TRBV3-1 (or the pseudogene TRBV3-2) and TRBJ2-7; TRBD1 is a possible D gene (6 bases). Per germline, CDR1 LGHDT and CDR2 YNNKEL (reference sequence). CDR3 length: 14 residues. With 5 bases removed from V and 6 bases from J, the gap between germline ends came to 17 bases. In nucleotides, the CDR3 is TGTGCCAGCAGCTCCGGGACACACTTGGCCGAGCAGTACTTC. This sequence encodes CASSSGTHLAEQYF.

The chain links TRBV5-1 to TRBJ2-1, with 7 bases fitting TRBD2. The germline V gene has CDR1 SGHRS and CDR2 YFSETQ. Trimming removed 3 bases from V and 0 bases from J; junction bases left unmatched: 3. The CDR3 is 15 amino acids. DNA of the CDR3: TGCGCCAGCAGCTCCGGGACTACCTCCTACAATGAGCAGTTCTTC. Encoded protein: CASSSGTTSYNEQFF.

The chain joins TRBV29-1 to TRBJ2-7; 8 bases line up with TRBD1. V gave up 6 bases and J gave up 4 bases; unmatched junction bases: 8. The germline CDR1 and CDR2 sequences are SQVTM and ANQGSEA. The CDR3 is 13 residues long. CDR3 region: CSVSDRGRYEQYF. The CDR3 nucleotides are TGCAGCGTCTCCGACAGGGGAAGGTACGAGCAGTACTTC.

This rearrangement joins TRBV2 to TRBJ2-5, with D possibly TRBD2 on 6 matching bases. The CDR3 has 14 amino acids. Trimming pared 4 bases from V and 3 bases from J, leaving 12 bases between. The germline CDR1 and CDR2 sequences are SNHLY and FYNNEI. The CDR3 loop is CASSGQRAKETQYF. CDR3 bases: TGTGCCAGCAGTGGACAGCGGGCGAAAGAGACCCAGTACTTC.

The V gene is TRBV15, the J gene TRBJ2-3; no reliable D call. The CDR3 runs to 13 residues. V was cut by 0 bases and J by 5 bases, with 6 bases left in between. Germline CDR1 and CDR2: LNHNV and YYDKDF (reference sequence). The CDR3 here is CATSRDRGDTQYF. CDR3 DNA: TGTGCCACCAGCAGAGATCGCGGAGATACGCAGTATTTT.

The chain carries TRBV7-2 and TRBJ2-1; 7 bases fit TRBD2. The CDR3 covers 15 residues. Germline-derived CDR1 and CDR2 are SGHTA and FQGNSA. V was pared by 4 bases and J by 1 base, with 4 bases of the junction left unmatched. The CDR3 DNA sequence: TGTGCCAGCAGCTCCGGGCGGGGGTCCTACAATGAGCAGTTCTTC. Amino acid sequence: CASSSGRGSYNEQFF.

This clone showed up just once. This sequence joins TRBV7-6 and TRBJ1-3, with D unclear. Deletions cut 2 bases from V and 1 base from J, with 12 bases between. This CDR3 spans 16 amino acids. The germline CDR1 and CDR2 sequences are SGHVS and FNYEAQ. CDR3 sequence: CASSLRHRNSGNTIYF. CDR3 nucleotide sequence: TGTGCCAGCAGCTTAAGGCACAGAAATTCTGGAAACACCATATATTTT.

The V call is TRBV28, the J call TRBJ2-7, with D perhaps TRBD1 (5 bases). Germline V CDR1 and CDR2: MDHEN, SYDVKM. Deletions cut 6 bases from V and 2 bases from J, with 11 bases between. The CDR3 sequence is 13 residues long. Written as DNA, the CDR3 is TGTGCCAGCAGGACAGAGGCCCCCTACGAGCAGTACTTC. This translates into CASRTEAPYEQYF.

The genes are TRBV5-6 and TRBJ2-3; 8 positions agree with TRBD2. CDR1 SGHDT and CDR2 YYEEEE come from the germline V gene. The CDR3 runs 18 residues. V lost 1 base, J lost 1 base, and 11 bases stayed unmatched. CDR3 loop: CASSLWSASGLRTDTQYF. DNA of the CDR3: TGTGCCAGCAGCTTGTGGTCGGCTAGCGGGCTCCGCACAGATACGCAGTATTTT.

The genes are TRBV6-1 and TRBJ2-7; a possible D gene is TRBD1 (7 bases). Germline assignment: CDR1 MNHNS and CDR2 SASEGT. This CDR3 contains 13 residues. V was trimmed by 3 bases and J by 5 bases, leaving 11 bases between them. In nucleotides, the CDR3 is TGTGCCAGCAGTGAGGCCAGGGGGGACGAGCAGTACTTC. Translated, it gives CASSEARGDEQYF.